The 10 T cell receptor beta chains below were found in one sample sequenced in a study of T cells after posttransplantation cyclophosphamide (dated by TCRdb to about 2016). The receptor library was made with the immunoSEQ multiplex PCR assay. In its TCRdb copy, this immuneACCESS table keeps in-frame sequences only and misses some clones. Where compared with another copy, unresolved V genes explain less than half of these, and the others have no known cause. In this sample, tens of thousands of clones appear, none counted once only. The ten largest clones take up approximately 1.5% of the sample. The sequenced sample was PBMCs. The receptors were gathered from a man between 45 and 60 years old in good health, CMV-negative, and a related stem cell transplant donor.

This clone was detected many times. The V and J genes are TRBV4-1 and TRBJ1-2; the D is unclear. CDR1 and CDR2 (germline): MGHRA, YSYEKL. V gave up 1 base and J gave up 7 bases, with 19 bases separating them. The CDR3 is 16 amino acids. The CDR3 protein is CASSQGLRGRRSGYTF. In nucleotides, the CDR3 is TGCGCCAGCAGCCAAGGGTTGCGGGGTCGACGCAGTGGCTACACCTTC.

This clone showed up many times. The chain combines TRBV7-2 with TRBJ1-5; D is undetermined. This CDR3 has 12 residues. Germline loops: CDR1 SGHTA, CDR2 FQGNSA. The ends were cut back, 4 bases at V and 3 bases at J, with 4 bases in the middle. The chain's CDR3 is CASSSFNQPQHF. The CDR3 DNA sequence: TGTGCCAGCAGCTCTTTCAATCAGCCCCAGCATTTT.

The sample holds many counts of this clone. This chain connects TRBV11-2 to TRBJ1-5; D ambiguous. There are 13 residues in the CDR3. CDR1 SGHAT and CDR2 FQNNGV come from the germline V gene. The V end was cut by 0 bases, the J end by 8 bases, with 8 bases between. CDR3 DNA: TGTGCCAGCAGCTTAGATGGAGTAAAGCCCCAGCATTTT. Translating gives CASSLDGVKPQHF.

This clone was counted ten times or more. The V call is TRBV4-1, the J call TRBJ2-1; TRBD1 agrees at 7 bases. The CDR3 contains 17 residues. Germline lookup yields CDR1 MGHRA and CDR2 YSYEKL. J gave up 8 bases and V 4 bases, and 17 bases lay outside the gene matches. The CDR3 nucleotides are TGCGCCAGCAGCCCCCCGGACAGGCCGAGAATAATTGATGAGCAGTTCTTC. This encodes CASSPPDRPRIIDEQFF.

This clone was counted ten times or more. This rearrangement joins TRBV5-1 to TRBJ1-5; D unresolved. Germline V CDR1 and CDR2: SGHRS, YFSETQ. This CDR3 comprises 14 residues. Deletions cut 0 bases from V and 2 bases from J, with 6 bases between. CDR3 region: CASSLGRGNQPQHF. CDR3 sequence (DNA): TGCGCCAGCAGCTTGGGGCGGGGCAATCAGCCCCAGCATTTT.

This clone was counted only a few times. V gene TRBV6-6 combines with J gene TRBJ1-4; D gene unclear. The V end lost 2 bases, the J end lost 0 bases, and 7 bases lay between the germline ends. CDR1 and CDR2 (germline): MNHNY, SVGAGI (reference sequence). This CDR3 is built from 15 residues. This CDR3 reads CASSYQLSTNEKLFF. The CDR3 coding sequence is TGTGCCAGCAGTTACCAACTCTCAACTAATGAAAAACTGTTTTTT.

The CDR3 is CAWAFSGGATDTQYF. The CDR3 DNA reads TGTGCCTGGGCCTTTAGCGGGGGGGCGACAGATACGCAGTATTTT. This sequence joins TRBV30 and TRBJ2-3, with TRBD2 matching over 11 bases. This CDR3 contains 15 residues. Germline V lookup: CDR1 GTSNPN, CDR2 SVGIG (reference sequence). V dropped 5 bases and J dropped 3; count of bases not matched to a gene: 7.

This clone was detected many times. CDR3 DNA: TGTGCCAGCGCCATCGGGGGAGGCAATCAGCCCCAGCATTTT. Amino acids: CASAIGGGNQPQHF. V usage is TRBV11-2 and J usage is TRBJ1-5; D might be TRBD1 (5 bases). Germline CDR1 is SGHAT and CDR2 is FQNNGV. The CDR3 is 14 amino acids. The germline V and J ends were trimmed by 8 bases and 2 bases, with 13 bases remaining between them.

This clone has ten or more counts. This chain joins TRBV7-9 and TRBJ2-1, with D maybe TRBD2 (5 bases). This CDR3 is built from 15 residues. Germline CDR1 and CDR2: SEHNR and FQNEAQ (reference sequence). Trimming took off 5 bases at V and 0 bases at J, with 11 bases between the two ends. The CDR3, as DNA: TGTGCCAGCAGCCCCGTACGGGACTCCTACAATGAGCAGTTCTTC. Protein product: CASSPVRDSYNEQFF.

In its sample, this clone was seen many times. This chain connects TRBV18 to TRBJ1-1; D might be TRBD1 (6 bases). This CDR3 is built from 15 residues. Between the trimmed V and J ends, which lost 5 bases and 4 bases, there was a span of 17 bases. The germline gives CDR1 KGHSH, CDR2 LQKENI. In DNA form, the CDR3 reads TGTGCCAGCTCATCAATTACAGGGAGAGCCACTGAAGCTTTCTTT. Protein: CASSSITGRATEAFF.